This entry lists 5 T cell receptor beta chains sequenced from one sample in a study of beta chain features in type 1 diabetes. Study results and limitations: Type 1 diabetes patients had moderately but significantly shorter TCRB CDR3s in all four CD4+ subsets.

No antigen has been assigned to these receptors. Expressed TCRB transcripts were sequenced because the entire RNA isolate underwent reverse transcription. Method: immunoSEQ multiplex PCR; TCRdb's copy keeps in-frame clones and lacks some. Among 680,000 or so clones listed, roughly 13% were seen once. Sequenced: naive CD4+ T cells from blood. These TCRs come from a man aged 18-30 years with type 1 diabetes.

This clone was seen more than once but under ten times. The chain joins TRBV2 to TRBJ1-2, with D hard to call. The V gene lost 7 bases and the J gene lost 0 bases, with 12 bases spanning the gap. Germline CDR1 and CDR2: SNHLY and FYNNEI. CDR3 size: 14 residues. The chain's CDR3 is CASKGSETNYGYTF. The CDR3 region has the DNA TGTGCCAGCAAAGGCAGCGAAACTAACTATGGCTACACCTTC.

V gene TRBV19 combines with J gene TRBJ1-4; D is uncertain. Germline V gene lookup returns CDR1 LNHDA and CDR2 SQIVND (reference sequence). The V end lost 7 bases, the J end lost 4 bases, and 10 bases lay between the germline ends. The CDR3 length is 13 residues. The CDR3 here is CASTGAFNEKLFF. DNA for the CDR3: TGTGCCAGTACAGGCGCCTTTAATGAAAAACTGTTTTTT.

This sequence joins TRBV2 and TRBJ1-1, with D unresolved. This CDR3 contains 12 residues. V was cut by 6 bases and J by 9 bases, with 14 bases left in between. Germline CDR1 reads SNHLY; CDR2 reads FYNNEI. CDR3 in DNA: TGTGCCAGCAGACCCGGAACCGGCAAAGCTTTCTTT. It yields the protein CASRPGTGKAFF. Complete variable domain (other parts from reference TRBV2 and TRBJ1-1): EPEVTQTPSHQVTQMGQEVILRCVPISNHLYFYWYRQILGQKVEFLVSFYNNEISEKSEIFDDQFSVERPDGSNFTLKIRSTKLEDSAMYFCASRPGTGKAFFGQGTRLTVV.

This rearrangement joins TRBV6-5 to TRBJ1-5, with 9 bases identical to TRBD1. Germline-derived CDR1 and CDR2 are MNHEY and SVGAGI. CDR3 size: 14 residues. V lost 4 bases, J lost 3 bases, and 1 base stayed unmatched. The CDR3, as DNA: TGTGCCAGCAGTTGGGACAGGGACAATCAGCCCCAGCATTTT. Its translation: CASSWDRDNQPQHF.

This clone was observed a few times. This chain uses TRBV6-1 with TRBJ1-2, with TRBD1 identical over 7 bases. V lost 1 base, J lost 7 bases, and 6 bases stayed unmatched. The CDR3 consists of 14 residues. Germline lookup yields CDR1 MNHNS and CDR2 SASEGT. CDR3 in amino acids: CASSEGVRGSGYTF. The DNA for the CDR3 is TGTGCCAGCAGTGAAGGAGTCAGGGGGTCTGGCTACACCTTC.